The present TCR beta chain was sequenced within a study of human T cells and chemical hapten exposure. Study-level information: Mainly, slight library volume differences in the pool made TCR yields vary.

The starting material, unfractionated whole blood, was used for total RNA extraction. The sample holds many counts of this clonotype. The target antigen is unknown. Germline values: CDR1 MNHNS, CDR2 SASEGT. This CDR3 is 15 amino acids long. V gave up 4 bases and J gave up 7 bases, with 14 bases separating them. What the library attached to individual cDNA molecules were unique molecular identifiers. As originally analysed: Across samples, TCR counts had a median of approximately 100,000 and ranged from about 20,000 to 750,000. TCRdb reprocessed the reads via MiXCR and lists one record per CDR3 protein. In this record, the V and J calls reflect TCRdb's handling and not the investigators' own analysis. Here the sample spans about 120,000 distinct CDR3 sequences, around 9% being singletons. Study-wide points: TCRs above 1 in 1000 frequency did not change with DPC sensitization.

This receptor was identified in a human donor in good health. Some clones in this sample may be carry-over from other donors' samples. Sequencing was carried out using whole blood. This chain uses TRBV6-1 with TRBJ1-6, with a tentative D call TRBD1 (5 bases). The DNA for the CDR3 is TGTGCCAGCAGTGGGGCGGGACTGCTGAATTCACCCCTCCACTTT. Amino acid sequence: CASSGAGLLNSPLHF.